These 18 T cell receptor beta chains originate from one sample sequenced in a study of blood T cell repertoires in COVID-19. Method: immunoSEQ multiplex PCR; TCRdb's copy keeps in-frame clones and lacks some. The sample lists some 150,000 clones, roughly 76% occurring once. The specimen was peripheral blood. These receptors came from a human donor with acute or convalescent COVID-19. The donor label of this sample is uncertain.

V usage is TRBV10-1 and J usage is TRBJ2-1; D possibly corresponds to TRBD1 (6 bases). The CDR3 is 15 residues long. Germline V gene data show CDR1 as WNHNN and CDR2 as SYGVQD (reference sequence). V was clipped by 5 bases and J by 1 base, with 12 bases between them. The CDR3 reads CASSSRDNSYNEQFF. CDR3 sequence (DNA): TGCGCCAGCAGTTCCCGGGACAATTCCTACAATGAGCAGTTCTTC.

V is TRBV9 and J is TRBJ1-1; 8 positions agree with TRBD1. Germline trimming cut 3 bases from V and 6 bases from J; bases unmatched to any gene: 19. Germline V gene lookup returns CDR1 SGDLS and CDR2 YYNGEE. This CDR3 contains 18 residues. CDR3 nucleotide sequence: TGTGCCAGCAGCGCCCCTAGGACAGGGACTCCCCTTTACCCTGAAGCTTTCTTT. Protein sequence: CASSAPRTGTPLYPEAFF.

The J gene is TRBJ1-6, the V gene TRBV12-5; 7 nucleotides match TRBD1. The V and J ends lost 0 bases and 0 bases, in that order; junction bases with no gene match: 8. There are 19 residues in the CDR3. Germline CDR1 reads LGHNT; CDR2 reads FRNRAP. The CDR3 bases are TGTGCTAGTGGTTTGGTACAGTTACAGGGGAGCTCCTATAATTCACCCCTCCACTTT. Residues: CASGLVQLQGSSYNSPLHF.

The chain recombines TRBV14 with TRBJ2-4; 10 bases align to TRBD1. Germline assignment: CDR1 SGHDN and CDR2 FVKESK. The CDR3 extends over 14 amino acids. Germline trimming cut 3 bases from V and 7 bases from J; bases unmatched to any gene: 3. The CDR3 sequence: CASSHQDRGNIQYF. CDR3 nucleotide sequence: TGTGCCAGCAGCCACCAGGACAGGGGGAACATTCAGTACTTC.

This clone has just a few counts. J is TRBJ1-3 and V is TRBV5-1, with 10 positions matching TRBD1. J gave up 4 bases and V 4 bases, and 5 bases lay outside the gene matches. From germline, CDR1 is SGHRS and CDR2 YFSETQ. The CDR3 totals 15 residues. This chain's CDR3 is CASSLGQGRGNTIYF. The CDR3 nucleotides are TGCGCCAGCAGCCTGGGACAGGGGCGCGGAAACACCATATATTTT.

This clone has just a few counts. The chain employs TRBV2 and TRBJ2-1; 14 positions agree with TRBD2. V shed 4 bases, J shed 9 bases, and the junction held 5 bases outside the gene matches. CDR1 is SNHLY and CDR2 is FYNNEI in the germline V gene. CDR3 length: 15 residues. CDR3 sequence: CASSGTSGGSGEQFF. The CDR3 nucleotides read TGTGCCAGCAGTGGGACTAGCGGGGGGTCGGGTGAGCAGTTCTTC.

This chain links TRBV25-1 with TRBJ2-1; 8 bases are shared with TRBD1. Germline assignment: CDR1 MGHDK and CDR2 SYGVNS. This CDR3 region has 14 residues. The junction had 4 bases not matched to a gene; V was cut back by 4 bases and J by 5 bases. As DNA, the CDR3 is TGTGCCAGCAGTGCAGGGGGCACCCACAATGAGCAGTTCTTC. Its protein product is CASSAGGTHNEQFF.

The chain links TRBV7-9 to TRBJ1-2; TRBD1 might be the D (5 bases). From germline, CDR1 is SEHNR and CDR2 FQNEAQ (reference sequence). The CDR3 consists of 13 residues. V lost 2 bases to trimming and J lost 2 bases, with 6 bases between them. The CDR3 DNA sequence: TGTGCCAGCAGCTTACCAGGGAACTATGGCTACACCTTC. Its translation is CASSLPGNYGYTF. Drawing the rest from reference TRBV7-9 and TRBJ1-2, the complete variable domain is DTGVSQNPRHKITKRGQNVTFRCDPISEHNRLYWYRQTLGQGPEFLTYFQNEAQLEKSRLLSDRFSAERPKGSFSTLEIQRTEQGDSAMYLCASSLPGNYGYTFGSGTRLTVV.

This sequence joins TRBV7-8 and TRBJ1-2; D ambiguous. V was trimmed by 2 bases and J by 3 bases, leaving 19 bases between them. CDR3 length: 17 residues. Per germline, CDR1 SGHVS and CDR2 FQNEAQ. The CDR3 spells CASSLFSSGEGHYGYTF. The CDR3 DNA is TGTGCCAGCAGCTTATTTTCCTCTGGGGAGGGTCACTATGGCTACACCTTC.

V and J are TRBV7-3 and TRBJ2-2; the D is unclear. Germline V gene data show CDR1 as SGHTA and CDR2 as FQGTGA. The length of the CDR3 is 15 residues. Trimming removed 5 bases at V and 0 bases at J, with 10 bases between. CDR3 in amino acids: CASSPVLTNTGELFF. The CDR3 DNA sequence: TGTGCCAGCAGCCCCGTACTCACGAACACCGGGGAGCTGTTTTTT.

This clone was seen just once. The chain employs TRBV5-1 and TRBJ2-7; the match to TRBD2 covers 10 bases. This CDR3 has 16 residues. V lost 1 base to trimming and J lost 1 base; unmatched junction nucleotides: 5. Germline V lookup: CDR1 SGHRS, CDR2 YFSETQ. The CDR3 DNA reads TGCGCCAGCAGCTTGTTAGCTAGCGGGGGATCCTACGAGCAGTACTTC. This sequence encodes CASSLLASGGSYEQYF.

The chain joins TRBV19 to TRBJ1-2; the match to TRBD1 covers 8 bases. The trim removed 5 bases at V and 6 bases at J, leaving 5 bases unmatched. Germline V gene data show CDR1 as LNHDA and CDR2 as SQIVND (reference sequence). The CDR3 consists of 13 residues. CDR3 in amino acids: CASSSDRADGYTF. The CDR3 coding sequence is TGTGCCAGTAGTTCGGACAGGGCCGATGGCTACACCTTC.

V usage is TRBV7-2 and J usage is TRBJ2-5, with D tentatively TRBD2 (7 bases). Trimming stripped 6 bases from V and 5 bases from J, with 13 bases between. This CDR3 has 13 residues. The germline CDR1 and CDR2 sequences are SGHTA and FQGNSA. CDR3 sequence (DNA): TGTGCCAGCAGAGCCGGGGGGCGGGAGACCCAGTACTTC. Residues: CASRAGGRETQYF.

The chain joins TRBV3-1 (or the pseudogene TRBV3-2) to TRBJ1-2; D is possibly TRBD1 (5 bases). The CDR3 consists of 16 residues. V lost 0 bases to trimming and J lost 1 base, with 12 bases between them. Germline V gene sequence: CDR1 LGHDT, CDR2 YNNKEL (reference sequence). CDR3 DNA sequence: TGTGCCAGCAGCCAAGAAGTGACAGCCTTTAACTATGGCTACACCTTC. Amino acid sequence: CASSQEVTAFNYGYTF.

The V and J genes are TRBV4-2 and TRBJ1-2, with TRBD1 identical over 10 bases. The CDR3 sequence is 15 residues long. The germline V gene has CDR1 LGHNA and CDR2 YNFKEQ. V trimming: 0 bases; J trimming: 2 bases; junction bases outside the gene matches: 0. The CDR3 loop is CASSQEGQGNYGYTF. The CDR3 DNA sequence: TGTGCCAGCAGCCAAGAGGGACAGGGGAACTATGGCTACACCTTC.

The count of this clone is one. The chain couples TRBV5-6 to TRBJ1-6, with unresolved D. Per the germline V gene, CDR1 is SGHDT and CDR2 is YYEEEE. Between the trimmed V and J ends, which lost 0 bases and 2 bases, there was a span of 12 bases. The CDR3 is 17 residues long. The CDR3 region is CASSLDPGGPYNSPLHF. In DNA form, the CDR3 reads TGTGCCAGCAGCTTGGATCCGGGAGGCCCCTATAATTCACCCCTCCACTTT.

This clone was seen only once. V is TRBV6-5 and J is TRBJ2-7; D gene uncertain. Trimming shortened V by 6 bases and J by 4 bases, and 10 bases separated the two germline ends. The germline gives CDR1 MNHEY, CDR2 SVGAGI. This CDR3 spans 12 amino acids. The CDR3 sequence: CASSPGGYEQYF. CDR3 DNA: TGTGCCAGCAGCCCCGGCGGATACGAGCAGTACTTC.

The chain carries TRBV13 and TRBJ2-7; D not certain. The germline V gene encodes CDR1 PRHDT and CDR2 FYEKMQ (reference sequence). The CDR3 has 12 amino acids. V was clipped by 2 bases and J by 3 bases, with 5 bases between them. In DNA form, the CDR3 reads TGTGCCAGCAGCTTACAGAACTACGAGCAGTACGTC. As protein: CASSLQNYEQYV.